The 2 T cell receptor beta chains reported below all come from one sample, sequenced in a study of shared clonotypes between healthy human individuals. Profiling relied on immunoSEQ multiplex PCR, and the TCRdb table lists in-frame clones only, not all of them. This table holds about 1.5 million clones, more than 95% found once. Sample: naive CD4+ T cells sorted from blood. As for subset: CD45RA+ positively selected. These receptors came from a man younger than 45 in good health.

V and J are TRBV5-1 and TRBJ2-1; D remains unclear. The CDR3 length is 17 residues. The ends were cut back, 0 bases at V and 6 bases at J, with 19 bases in the middle. CDR1 is SGHRS, CDR2 YFSETQ, per germline. DNA for the CDR3: TGCGCCAGCAGCTTGGTTTACCGGACCGCTTTCGGCAATGAGCAGTTCTTC. It is translated as CASSLVYRTAFGNEQFF. Variable domain in full (rest from reference TRBV5-1 and TRBJ2-1): KAGVTQTPRYLIKTRGQQVTLSCSPISGHRSVSWYQQTPGQGLQFLFEYFSETQRNKGNFPGRFSGRQFSNSRSEMNVSTLELGDSALYLCASSLVYRTAFGNEQFFGPGTRLTVL.

This clone showed up just a few times. V gene TRBV21-1 combines with J gene TRBJ1-5. TRBV21-1 is listed as a pseudogene. CDR3 length equals 15 residues. The CDR3 region has the DNA TGTGCCAGCAGCAAAGAAAGGGTGGTTAATCAGCCCCAGCATTTT. This gives the protein CASSKERVVNQPQHF.